Following are 12 T cell receptor beta chains from one sample sequenced in a study of cytomegalovirus exposure and HLA in healthy donors. PCR used 60 Vbeta primers and 13 Jbeta primers. Repertoires were generated with immunoSEQ multiplex PCR, while TCRdb's copy carries only in-frame clones and drops some. The repertoire holds some 91,000 clones, with roughly 80% as singletons. Sample: PBMCs. The receptors shown here come from a man in his forties in good health and CMV-seropositive.

The chain couples TRBV10-3 to TRBJ2-7; D ambiguous. CDR1 is ENHRY and CDR2 is SYGVKD in the germline V gene. The CDR3 consists of 15 residues. V lost 2 bases to trimming and J lost 0 bases, with 11 bases between them. CDR3 coding DNA: TGTGCCATCAGTGAGGCAGGTCTTATCTCCTACGAGCAGTACTTC. It yields the protein CAISEAGLISYEQYF.

CDR3 in DNA: TGTGCCAGCAGCCCCGACAGGGCATCCCCCGACGAGCAGTACTTC. This gives the protein CASSPDRASPDEQYF. The genes are TRBV7-3 and TRBJ2-7, with 7 bases identical to TRBD1. The CDR3 spans 15 residues. Looked up from germline, CDR1 is SGHTA and CDR2 is FQGTGA. V lost 5 bases to trimming and J lost 5 bases; unmatched junction nucleotides: 12.

This clone has more than one count but fewer than ten. V usage is TRBV28 and J usage is TRBJ2-5; 11 positions match TRBD1. V lost 9 bases to trimming and J lost 4 bases; unmatched junction nucleotides: 13. Germline V gene sequence: CDR1 MDHEN, CDR2 SYDVKM. The CDR3 is 16 residues long. The CDR3 here is CASNPPGTGGPETQYF. The CDR3 DNA reads as TGTGCCAGTAATCCTCCTGGGACAGGGGGACCAGAGACCCAGTACTTC.

V is TRBV5-1 and J is TRBJ2-2; TRBD2 matches 9 bases. The CDR3 totals 15 residues. Germline V gene lookup returns CDR1 SGHRS and CDR2 YFSETQ. Losses at the gene ends were 1 base for V and 7 bases for J; bases not matched to a gene: 5. This CDR3 reads CASSLSLAGSGELFF. Here the CDR3 DNA reads TGCGCCAGCAGCTTGTCGCTAGCGGGGAGCGGGGAGCTGTTTTTT.

This clone turned up a few times. The rearrangement joins TRBV5-6 to TRBJ2-7; no definite D call. Germline V lookup: CDR1 SGHDT, CDR2 YYEEEE. Trimming pared 2 bases from V and 2 bases from J, leaving 8 bases between. CDR3 size: 13 residues. As DNA, the CDR3 is TGTGCCAGCAGCTTCGACACCACCTACGAGCAGTACTTC. Encoded protein: CASSFDTTYEQYF.

The rearrangement joins TRBV7-8 to TRBJ1-5; 7 bases agree with TRBD1. The CDR3 loop spans 17 amino acids. V was pared by 3 bases and J by 0 bases, with 8 bases of the junction left unmatched. Germline V gene lookup returns CDR1 SGHVS and CDR2 FQNEAQ. The CDR3 region has the DNA TGTGCCAGCAGCTTCAGACAGGGAAGGGTTAGCAATCAGCCCCAGCATTTT. Translated: CASSFRQGRVSNQPQHF.

This clone turned up a few times. The V and J genes are TRBV5-1 and TRBJ2-5, with TRBD1 as a possible D gene (5 bases). Germline CDR1 is SGHRS and CDR2 is YFSETQ. The CDR3 contains 14 residues. V was trimmed by 0 bases and J by 3 bases, leaving 9 bases between them. CDR3 in amino acids: CASSLAGLEETQYF. In DNA form, the CDR3 reads TGCGCCAGCAGCTTGGCAGGGTTAGAAGAGACCCAGTACTTC.

This clone was seen a few times. The rearrangement links TRBV29-1 to TRBJ2-3; possible D gene TRBD2, 5 bases. Germline V lookup: CDR1 SQVTM, CDR2 ANQGSEA. This CDR3 is 11 amino acids long. The CDR3: CSLSVGDTQYF. As DNA, the CDR3 is TGCAGTCTTAGCGTCGGAGATACGCAGTATTTT.

The CDR3 is CATRGNQAETQYF. The DNA for the CDR3 is TGTGCCACCCGGGGGAATCAGGCAGAGACCCAGTACTTC. V usage is TRBV19 and J usage is TRBJ2-5, with TRBD2 as a possible D gene (6 bases). Germline CDR1 and CDR2: LNHDA and SQIVND (reference sequence). The V end was cut by 10 bases, the J end by 4 bases, with 16 bases between. The CDR3 totals 13 residues.

The chain uses TRBV11-1 and TRBJ2-5, with 10 bases aligning to TRBD1. The CDR3 consists of 16 residues. V dropped 8 bases and J dropped 2; count of bases not matched to a gene: 11. CDR1 and CDR2 from the germline V gene are SGHAT and FQDESV (reference sequence). The CDR3 coding sequence is TGTGCCAGCCGCGGACAGGGGGAGGTCCGACAAGAGACCCAGTACTTC. Translating it yields CASRGQGEVRQETQYF.

V and J are TRBV7-3 and TRBJ2-5; the match to TRBD1 covers 10 bases. V dropped 2 bases and J dropped 9; count of bases not matched to a gene: 6. This CDR3 contains 14 residues. CDR1 and CDR2 (germline): SGHTA, FQGTGA. This chain's CDR3 is CASSLAGTGEAQYF. DNA of the CDR3: TGTGCCAGCAGCTTAGCCGGGACAGGGGAGGCCCAGTACTTC. Combining the CDR3 with reference TRBV7-3 and TRBJ2-5 gives the whole variable domain GAGVSQTPSNKVTEKGKYVELRCDPISGHTALYWYRQSLGQGPEFLIYFQGTGAADDSGLPNDRFFAVRPEGSVSTLKIQRTERGDSAVYLCASSLAGTGEAQYFGPGTRLLVL.

The CDR3 region is CASSWGGDNEQYF. Written as DNA, the CDR3 is TGCGCCAGCAGCTGGGGCGGGGATAACGAGCAGTACTTC. The chain joins TRBV5-1 to TRBJ2-7; D is possibly TRBD2 (6 bases). Germline lookup yields CDR1 SGHRS and CDR2 YFSETQ. This CDR3 has 13 residues. V was cut by 3 bases and J by 5 bases, with 12 bases left in between.